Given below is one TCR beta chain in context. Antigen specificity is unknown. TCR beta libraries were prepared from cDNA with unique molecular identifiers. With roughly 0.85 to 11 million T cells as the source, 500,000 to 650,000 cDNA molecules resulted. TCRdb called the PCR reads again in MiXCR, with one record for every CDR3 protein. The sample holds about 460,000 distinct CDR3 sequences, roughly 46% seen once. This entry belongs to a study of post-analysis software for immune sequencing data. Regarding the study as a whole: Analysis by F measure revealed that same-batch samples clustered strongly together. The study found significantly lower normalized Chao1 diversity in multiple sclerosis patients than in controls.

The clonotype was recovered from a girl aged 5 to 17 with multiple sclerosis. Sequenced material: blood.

This chain's CDR3 is CASKPGAAEQTQYF. The CDR3 DNA is TGTGCCAGCAAACCCGGCGCGGCGGAGCAGACCCAGTACTTC. V is TRBV3-1 and J is TRBJ2-7; D ambiguous. The DNA end is more similar to TRBJ2-5, so the J call may be wrong. This CDR3 is 14 amino acids long. CDR1 is LGHDT and CDR2 is YNNKEL in the germline V gene (reference sequence).